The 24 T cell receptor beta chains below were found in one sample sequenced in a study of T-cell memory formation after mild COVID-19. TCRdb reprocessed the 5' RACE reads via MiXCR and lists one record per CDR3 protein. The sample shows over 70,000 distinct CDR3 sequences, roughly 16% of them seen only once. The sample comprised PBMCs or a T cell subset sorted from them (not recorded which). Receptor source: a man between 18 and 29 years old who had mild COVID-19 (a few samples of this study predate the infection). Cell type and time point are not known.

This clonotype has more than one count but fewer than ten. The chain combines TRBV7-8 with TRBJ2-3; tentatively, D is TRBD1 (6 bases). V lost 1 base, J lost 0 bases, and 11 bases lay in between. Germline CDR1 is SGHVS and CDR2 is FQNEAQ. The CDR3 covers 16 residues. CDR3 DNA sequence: TGTGCCAGCAGCTTAGAGCCAGGGGCTAGCACAGATACGCAGTATTTT. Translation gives CASSLEPGASTDTQYF.

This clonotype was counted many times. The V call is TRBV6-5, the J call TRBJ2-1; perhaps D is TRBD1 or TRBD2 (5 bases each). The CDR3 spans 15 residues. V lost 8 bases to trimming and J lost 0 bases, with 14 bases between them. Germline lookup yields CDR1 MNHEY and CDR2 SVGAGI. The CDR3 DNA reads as TGTGCCAGCTCTAGGGGAGATGTCTCCTACAATGAGCAGTTCTTC. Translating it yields CASSRGDVSYNEQFF.

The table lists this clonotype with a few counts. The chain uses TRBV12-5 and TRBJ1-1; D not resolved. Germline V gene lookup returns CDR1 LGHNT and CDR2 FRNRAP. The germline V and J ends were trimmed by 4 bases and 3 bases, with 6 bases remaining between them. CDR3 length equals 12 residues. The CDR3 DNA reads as TGTGCTAGTGGTTCTCAGGACACTGAAGCTTTCTTT. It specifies CASGSQDTEAFF. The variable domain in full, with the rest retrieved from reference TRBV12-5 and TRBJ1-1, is DARVTQTPRHKVTEMGQEVTMRCQPILGHNTVFWYRQTMMQGLELLAYFRNRAPLDDSGMPKDRFSAEMPDATLATLKIQPSEPRDSAVYFCASGSQDTEAFFGQGTRLTVV.

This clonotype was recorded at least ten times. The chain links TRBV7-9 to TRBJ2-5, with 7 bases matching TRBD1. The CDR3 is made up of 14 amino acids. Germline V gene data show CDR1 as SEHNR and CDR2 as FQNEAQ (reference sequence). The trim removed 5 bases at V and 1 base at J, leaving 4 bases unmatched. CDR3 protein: CASSQWTGQETQYF. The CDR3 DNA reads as TGTGCCAGCAGCCAATGGACAGGCCAAGAGACCCAGTACTTC.

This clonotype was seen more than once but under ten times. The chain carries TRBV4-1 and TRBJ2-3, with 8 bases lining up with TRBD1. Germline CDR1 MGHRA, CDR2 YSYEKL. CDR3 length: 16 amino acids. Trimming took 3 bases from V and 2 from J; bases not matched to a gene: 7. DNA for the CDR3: TGCGCCAGCAGCCACGTCCCGGGACAGGCCACAGATACGCAGTATTTT. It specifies CASSHVPGQATDTQYF.

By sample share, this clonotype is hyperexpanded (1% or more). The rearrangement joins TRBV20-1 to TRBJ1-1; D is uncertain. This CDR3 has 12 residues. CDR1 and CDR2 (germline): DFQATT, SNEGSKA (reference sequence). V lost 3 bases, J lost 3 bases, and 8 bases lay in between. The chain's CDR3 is CSARVRDTEAFF. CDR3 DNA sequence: TGCAGTGCTAGGGTTCGCGACACTGAAGCTTTCTTT.

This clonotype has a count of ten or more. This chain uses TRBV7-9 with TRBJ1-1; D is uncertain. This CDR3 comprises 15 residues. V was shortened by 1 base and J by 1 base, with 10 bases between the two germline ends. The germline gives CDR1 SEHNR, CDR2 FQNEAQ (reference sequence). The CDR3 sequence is CASSLVARSNTEAFF. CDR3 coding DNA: TGTGCCAGCAGCTTAGTCGCAAGATCGAACACTGAAGCTTTCTTT.

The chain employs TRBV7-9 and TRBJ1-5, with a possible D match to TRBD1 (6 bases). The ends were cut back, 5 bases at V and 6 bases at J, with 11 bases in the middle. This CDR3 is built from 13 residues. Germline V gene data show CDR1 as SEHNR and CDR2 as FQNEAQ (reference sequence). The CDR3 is CASSEGGRQPQHF. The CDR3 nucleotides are TGTGCCAGCAGCGAAGGGGGTCGTCAGCCCCAGCATTTT.

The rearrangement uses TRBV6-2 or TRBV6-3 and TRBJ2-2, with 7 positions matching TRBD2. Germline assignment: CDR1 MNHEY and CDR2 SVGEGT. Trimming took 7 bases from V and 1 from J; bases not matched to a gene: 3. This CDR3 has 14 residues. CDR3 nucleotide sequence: TGTGCCAGCACAAAGCGGGAGAACACCGGGGAGCTGTTTTTT. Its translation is CASTKRENTGELFF.

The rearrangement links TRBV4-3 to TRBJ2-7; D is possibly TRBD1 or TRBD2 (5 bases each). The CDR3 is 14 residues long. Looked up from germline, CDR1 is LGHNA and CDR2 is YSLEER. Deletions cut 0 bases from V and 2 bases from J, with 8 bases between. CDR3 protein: CASSQDLGAYEQYV. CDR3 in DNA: TGCGCCAGCAGCCAAGATCTGGGGGCCTACGAGCAGTACGTC.

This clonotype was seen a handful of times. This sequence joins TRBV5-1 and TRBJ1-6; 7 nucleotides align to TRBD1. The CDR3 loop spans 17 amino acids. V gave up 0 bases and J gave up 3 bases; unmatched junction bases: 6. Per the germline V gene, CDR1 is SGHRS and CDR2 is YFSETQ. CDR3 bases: TGCGCCAGCAGCTTGGCTGTAGGGGACAGCTATAATTCACCCCTCCACTTT. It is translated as CASSLAVGDSYNSPLHF.

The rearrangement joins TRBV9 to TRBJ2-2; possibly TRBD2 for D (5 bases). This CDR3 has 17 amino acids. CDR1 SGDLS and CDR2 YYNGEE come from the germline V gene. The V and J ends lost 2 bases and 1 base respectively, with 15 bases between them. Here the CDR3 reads CASSVSRTEGNTGELFF. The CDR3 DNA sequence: TGTGCCAGCAGCGTTAGTAGGACTGAGGGGAACACCGGGGAGCTGTTTTTT.

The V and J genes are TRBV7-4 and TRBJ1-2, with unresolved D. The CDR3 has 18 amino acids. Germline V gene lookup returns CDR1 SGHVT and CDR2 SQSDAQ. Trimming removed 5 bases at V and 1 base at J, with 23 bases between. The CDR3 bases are TGTGCCAGCAGCACCCCCGGGGAGGACGACACCCTTAACTATGGCTACACCTTC. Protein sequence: CASSTPGEDDTLNYGYTF.

The CDR3 is CASSFSGRVADTQYF. The CDR3 coding sequence is TGTGCCAGCAGCTTTTCGGGCAGGGTGGCAGATACGCAGTATTTT. The rearrangement uses TRBV7-9 and TRBJ2-3, with D tentatively TRBD1 (5 bases). The CDR3 loop spans 15 amino acids. The V and J ends lost 3 bases and 4 bases respectively, with 14 bases between them. Germline V gene lookup returns CDR1 SEHNR and CDR2 FQNEAQ (reference sequence).

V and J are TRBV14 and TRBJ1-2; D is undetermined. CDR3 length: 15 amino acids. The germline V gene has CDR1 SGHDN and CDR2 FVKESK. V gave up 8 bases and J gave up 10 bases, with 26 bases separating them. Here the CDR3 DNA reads TGTGCCAGCGCCAGCAGCGGAAGTGGGGTGATGGACTACACCTTC. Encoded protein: CASASSGSGVMDYTF.

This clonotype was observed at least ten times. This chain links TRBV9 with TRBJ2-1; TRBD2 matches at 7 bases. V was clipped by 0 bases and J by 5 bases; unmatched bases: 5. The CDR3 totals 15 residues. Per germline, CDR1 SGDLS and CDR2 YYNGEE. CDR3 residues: CASSVERGGHNEQFF. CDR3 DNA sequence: TGTGCCAGCAGCGTAGAGCGGGGTGGGCACAATGAGCAGTTCTTC.

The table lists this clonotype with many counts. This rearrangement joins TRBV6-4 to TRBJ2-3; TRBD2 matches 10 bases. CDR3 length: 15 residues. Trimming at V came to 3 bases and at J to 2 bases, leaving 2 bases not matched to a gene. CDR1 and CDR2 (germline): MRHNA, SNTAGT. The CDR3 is CASSESGGATDTQYF. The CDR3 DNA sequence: TGTGCCAGCAGTGAAAGCGGGGGGGCCACAGATACGCAGTATTTT.

CDR3 region: CASNPVGGEGVLTF. As DNA, the CDR3 is TGTGCCAGCAATCCCGTAGGGGGGGAAGGCGTCCTGACTTTC. The chain joins TRBV6-2 or TRBV6-3 to TRBJ2-6; tentative D call: TRBD2 (7 bases). The germline CDR1 and CDR2 sequences are MNHEY and SVGEGT. V lost 7 bases and J lost 12, with 19 bases in between. This CDR3 is built from 14 residues.

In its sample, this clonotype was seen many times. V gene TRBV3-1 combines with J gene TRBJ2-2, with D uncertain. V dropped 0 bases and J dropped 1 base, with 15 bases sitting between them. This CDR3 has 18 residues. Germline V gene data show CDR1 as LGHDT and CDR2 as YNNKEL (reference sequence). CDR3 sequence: CASSQDLGVDGNTGELFF. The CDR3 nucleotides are TGTGCCAGCAGCCAAGATCTCGGAGTTGACGGGAACACCGGGGAGCTGTTTTTT.

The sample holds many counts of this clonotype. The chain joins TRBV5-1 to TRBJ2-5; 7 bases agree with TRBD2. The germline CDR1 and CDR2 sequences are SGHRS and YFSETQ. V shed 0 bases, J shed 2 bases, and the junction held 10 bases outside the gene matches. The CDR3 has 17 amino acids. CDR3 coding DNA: TGCGCCAGCAGCTTGGACTTCAGCGGGGCGGCTCAAGAGACCCAGTACTTC. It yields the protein CASSLDFSGAAQETQYF.

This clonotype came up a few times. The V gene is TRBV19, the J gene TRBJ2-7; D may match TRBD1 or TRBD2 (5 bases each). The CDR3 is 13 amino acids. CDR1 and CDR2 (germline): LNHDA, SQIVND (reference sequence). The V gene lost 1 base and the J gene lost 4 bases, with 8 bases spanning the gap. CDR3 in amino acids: CASSIARGYEQYF. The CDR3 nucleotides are TGTGCCAGTAGTATAGCGAGGGGTTACGAGCAGTACTTC. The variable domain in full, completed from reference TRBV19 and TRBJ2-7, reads DGGITQSPKYLFRKEGQNVTLSCEQNLNHDAMYWYRQDPGQGLRLIYYSQIVNDFQKGDIAEGYSVSREKKESFPLTVTSAQKNPTAFYLCASSIARGYEQYFGPGTRLTVT.

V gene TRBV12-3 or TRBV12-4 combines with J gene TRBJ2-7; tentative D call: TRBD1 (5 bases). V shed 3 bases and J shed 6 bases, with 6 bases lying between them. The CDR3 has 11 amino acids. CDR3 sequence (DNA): TGTGCCAGCAGTTTTACAGGCGAGCAGTACTTC. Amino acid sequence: CASSFTGEQYF.

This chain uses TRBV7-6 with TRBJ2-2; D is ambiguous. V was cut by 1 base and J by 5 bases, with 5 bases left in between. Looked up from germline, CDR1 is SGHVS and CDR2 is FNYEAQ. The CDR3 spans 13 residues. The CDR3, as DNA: TGTGCCAGCAGCTTAGGAGAGACCGGGGAGCTGTTTTTT. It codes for CASSLGETGELFF.

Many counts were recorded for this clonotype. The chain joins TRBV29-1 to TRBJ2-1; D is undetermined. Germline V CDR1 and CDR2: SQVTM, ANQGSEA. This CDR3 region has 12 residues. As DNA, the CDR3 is TGCAGTGCCGAGTTCCGGGACAATGAGCAGTTCTTC. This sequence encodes CSAEFRDNEQFF.